The rows below give T cell receptor beta chains drawn from one sample of a study of blood T cell repertoires in COVID-19. Libraries were prepared by immunoSEQ multiplex PCR; TCRdb keeps only in-frame clonotypes and omits some of them. The sample shows 60,000 to 75,000 clones, about nine tenths of them seen only once. Sequencing was performed on peripheral blood. The source of these receptors is a man under 40 with acute or convalescent COVID-19. CDR3s leave out the opening cysteine and the closing phenylalanine or tryptophan. The size field is filled for only some rows; it gives once, few, many or a size class.

clone size,V gene,CDR3 length,CDR3 protein
NA,TRBV7-8,14,ASSLAQGYMNTEAF
NA,TRBV13,12,ASSKGTGNNEQF
NA,TRBV9,13,ASSVEGSRTDTQY
NA,TRBV3-1/TRBV3-2,15,ASSQGRTSGSSGELF
once,TRBV11-2,14,ASSFGELAGGEELF
NA,TRBV6-6,12,ASRQRGSYNEQF
NA,TRBV5-1,11,ASSWTENTEAF
NA,TRBV6-2/TRBV6-3,14,ASRPSGRALYNEQF
NA,TRBV18,12,ASSPETGVETQY
NA,TRBV3-1/TRBV3-2,13,ASSHSDRGNQPQH
NA,TRBV7-6,14,ASSPWTGIEANEQF
NA,TRBV5-6,13,ASSRGQGPNSPLH
NA,TRBV30,12,AWSVRKTNEKLF
NA,TRBV21-1,12,ASSLRMNNQSQH
NA,TRBV19,13,ASSGWTDSTVEAF
NA,TRBV27,16,ASSLDPLTGTGNEKLF
NA,TRBV5-1,13,ASSLEAVSYNEQF
NA,TRBV24-1,12,ATSDPRFYNEQF
medium-sized,TRBV27,12,ASSSRQANEKLF
once,TRBV30,11,AWSPTANTEAF
NA,TRBV9,12,ASSFTATNEKLF
NA,TRBV6-1,15,ASSVGVVAGDKDEQF
NA,TRBV2,15,ASSRGLGDSSNYGYT
NA,TRBV5-6,14,ASTFWGQGSNQPQH
NA,TRBV19,13,ASRLQQEINQPQH
NA,TRBV7-2,17,ASSIENWTSGRRYNEQF
NA,TRBV2,13,ASSENRGASYEQY
few,TRBV30,11,AWSVGTAHEQY
NA,TRBV7-2,13,ASSLWTGGGTEAF
few,TRBV19,13,ASSTPRGANEKLF
NA,TRBV19,12,ASSLRGSRNEQF
NA,TRBV12-5,11,ASARSGANVLT
once,TRBV7-9,11,ASSLGANTEAF
NA,TRBV6-6,14,ASSYRRKRAADTQY
NA,TRBV5-8,12,ASSPGTGSEKLF
few,TRBV20-1,11,SASTGGDQPQH